A selection of T cell receptor beta chains follows, all from one sample in a study of cytomegalovirus exposure and HLA in healthy donors. Sequencing was performed with immunoSEQ multiplex PCR; in TCRdb, only in-frame clones are kept and a portion is missing. The table shows roughly 130,000 clones, with over 60% occurring only once. What was sequenced was PBMCs. Receptors were obtained from a woman in her forties in good health and CMV-seropositive. The CDR3 runs from the conserved cysteine through the conserved F or W. Fields, in order: D gene, V gene, CDR3 length, clone size, J gene, CDR3 protein, CDR3 DNA. The D gene is left open where the match is weak. Size values are once, few and many counts, or a class for expanded clones, and some rows have none.

d_call: NA
v_call: TRBV6-5
cdr3_length: 14
clone_size: few
j_call: TRBJ2-7
cdr3_aa: CASSQTSTAYEQYF
cdr3_nt: TGTGCCAGCAGCCAGACTAGTACCGCCTACGAGCAGTACTTC

d_call: NA
v_call: TRBV29-1
cdr3_length: 12
clone_size: NA
j_call: TRBJ2-2
cdr3_aa: CSVEGRGGELFF
cdr3_nt: TGCAGCGTTGAAGGGCGGGGCGGGGAGCTGTTTTTT

d_call: TRBD2
v_call: TRBV7-9
cdr3_length: 15
clone_size: NA
j_call: TRBJ2-7
cdr3_aa: CASSFLAGEYYEQYF
cdr3_nt: TGTGCCAGCAGCTTCCTCGCGGGGGAATACTACGAGCAGTACTTC

d_call: TRBD1
v_call: TRBV10-3
cdr3_length: 13
clone_size: few
j_call: TRBJ2-5
cdr3_aa: CAISLTGAETQYF
cdr3_nt: TGTGCCATCAGTCTTACAGGGGCGGAGACCCAGTACTTC

d_call: NA
v_call: TRBV27
cdr3_length: 15
clone_size: NA
j_call: TRBJ1-5
cdr3_aa: CASSLRGGGDQPQHF
cdr3_nt: TGTGCCAGCAGTCTCCGTGGCGGGGGCGATCAGCCCCAGCATTTT

d_call: TRBD1
v_call: TRBV5-4
cdr3_length: 17
clone_size: NA
j_call: TRBJ2-1
cdr3_aa: CASSHRQGPVSYNEQFF
cdr3_nt: TGTGCCAGCAGCCACCGACAGGGGCCCGTCTCCTACAATGAGCAGTTCTTC

d_call: TRBD1
v_call: TRBV6-1
cdr3_length: 15
clone_size: few
j_call: TRBJ1-1
cdr3_aa: CASSPDRGHYTEAFF
cdr3_nt: TGTGCCAGCAGTCCGGACAGGGGGCATTACACTGAAGCTTTCTTT

d_call: TRBD1
v_call: TRBV5-4
cdr3_length: 15
clone_size: NA
j_call: TRBJ1-2
cdr3_aa: CASSLGMGDSYGYTF
cdr3_nt: TGTGCCAGCAGCTTGGGCATGGGGGACAGCTATGGCTACACCTTC

d_call: TRBD1
v_call: TRBV7-7
cdr3_length: 15
clone_size: NA
j_call: TRBJ2-5
cdr3_aa: CASSSPTGDGETQYF
cdr3_nt: TGTGCTAGCAGCTCCCCGACAGGGGATGGGGAGACCCAGTACTTC

d_call: TRBD2
v_call: TRBV11-2
cdr3_length: 15
clone_size: NA
j_call: TRBJ2-1
cdr3_aa: CASSLDRASGNEQFF
cdr3_nt: TGTGCCAGCAGCTTAGATAGGGCTAGCGGCAATGAGCAGTTCTTC

d_call: NA
v_call: TRBV9
cdr3_length: 13
clone_size: few
j_call: TRBJ1-2
cdr3_aa: CASSPREDYGYTF
cdr3_nt: TGTGCCAGCAGCCCACGGGAGGACTATGGCTACACCTTC

d_call: NA
v_call: TRBV12-5
cdr3_length: 15
clone_size: NA
j_call: TRBJ2-3
cdr3_aa: CASGQDSPFTDTQYF
cdr3_nt: TGTGCTAGTGGCCAGGACAGTCCTTTCACAGATACGCAGTATTTT

d_call: TRBD1
v_call: TRBV18
cdr3_length: 14
clone_size: few
j_call: TRBJ2-7
cdr3_aa: CASSSRDRGYEQYF
cdr3_nt: TGTGCCAGCTCATCGAGGGACAGGGGATACGAGCAGTACTTC

d_call: TRBD2
v_call: TRBV7-2
cdr3_length: 15
clone_size: NA
j_call: TRBJ2-1
cdr3_aa: CASSVGRSGDNEQFF
cdr3_nt: TGTGCCAGCAGCGTTGGGAGGAGCGGGGACAATGAGCAGTTCTTC

d_call: TRBD2
v_call: TRBV28
cdr3_length: 15
clone_size: NA
j_call: TRBJ2-5
cdr3_aa: CASSLAGGHPATQYF
cdr3_nt: TGTGCCAGCAGTTTAGCGGGGGGGCATCCGGCGACCCAGTACTTC

d_call: TRBD2
v_call: TRBV7-6
cdr3_length: 17
clone_size: few
j_call: TRBJ2-7
cdr3_aa: CASSLGASGRVSYEQYF
cdr3_nt: TGTGCCAGCAGCTTAGGTGCTAGCGGGAGAGTCTCCTACGAGCAGTACTTC

d_call: TRBD2
v_call: TRBV6-1
cdr3_length: 15
clone_size: NA
j_call: TRBJ2-3
cdr3_aa: CASTDGGGGTDTQYF
cdr3_nt: TGTGCCAGCACCGACGGGGGGGGAGGCACAGATACGCAGTATTTT

d_call: TRBD1
v_call: TRBV7-8
cdr3_length: 15
clone_size: few
j_call: TRBJ1-5
cdr3_aa: CASSQDRGASQPQHF
cdr3_nt: TGTGCCAGCAGCCAGGACAGGGGAGCCAGTCAGCCCCAGCATTTT

d_call: NA
v_call: TRBV25-1
cdr3_length: 15
clone_size: once
j_call: TRBJ1-4
cdr3_aa: CASSPFLGGEEKLFF
cdr3_nt: TGTGCCAGCAGCCCATTCCTGGGGGGGGAGGAAAAACTGTTTTTT

d_call: TRBD2
v_call: TRBV15
cdr3_length: 15
clone_size: NA
j_call: TRBJ2-1
cdr3_aa: CATRMTSGRTNEQFF
cdr3_nt: TGTGCCACCAGAATGACTAGCGGGAGGACCAATGAGCAGTTCTTC

d_call: NA
v_call: TRBV2
cdr3_length: 12
clone_size: NA
j_call: TRBJ2-1
cdr3_aa: CASSEEGLQQFF
cdr3_nt: TGTGCCAGCAGTGAAGAGGGACTCCAGCAGTTCTTC

d_call: TRBD1
v_call: TRBV7-9
cdr3_length: 16
clone_size: NA
j_call: TRBJ1-1
cdr3_aa: CASSTLRTGVDTEAFF
cdr3_nt: TGTGCCAGCAGCACCCTTCGGACAGGGGTCGACACTGAAGCTTTCTTT

d_call: NA
v_call: TRBV21-1
cdr3_length: 11
clone_size: NA
j_call: TRBJ2-7
cdr3_aa: CASSKEDTGPF
cdr3_nt: TGTGCCAGCAGCAAAGAGGATACAGGGCCTTTC

d_call: NA
v_call: TRBV5-1
cdr3_length: 14
clone_size: NA
j_call: TRBJ1-1
cdr3_aa: CASGRGGAGTEAFF
cdr3_nt: TGCGCCAGCGGACGAGGGGGGGCTGGCACTGAAGCTTTCTTT

d_call: NA
v_call: TRBV7-8
cdr3_length: 13
clone_size: NA
j_call: TRBJ1-2
cdr3_aa: CASSTRPGDGYTF
cdr3_nt: TGTGCCAGCAGCACACGACCGGGTGATGGCTACACCTTC

d_call: NA
v_call: TRBV6-1
cdr3_length: 17
clone_size: NA
j_call: TRBJ2-1
cdr3_aa: CASSEVGGGTYYNEQFF
cdr3_nt: TGTGCCAGCAGTGAAGTGGGAGGAGGGACGTACTACAATGAGCAGTTCTTC

d_call: NA
v_call: TRBV5-6
cdr3_length: 17
clone_size: few
j_call: TRBJ1-2
cdr3_aa: CASSLSPGGAANYGYTF
cdr3_nt: TGTGCCAGCAGCTTGTCCCCGGGGGGGGCGGCTAACTATGGCTACACCTTC

d_call: NA
v_call: TRBV9
cdr3_length: 13
clone_size: NA
j_call: TRBJ1-2
cdr3_aa: CASSVVGGRSYTF
cdr3_nt: TGTGCCAGCAGCGTAGTTGGTGGGAGGAGCTACACCTTC

d_call: NA
v_call: TRBV5-4
cdr3_length: 13
clone_size: NA
j_call: TRBJ1-6
cdr3_aa: CASSIDGDSPLHF
cdr3_nt: TGTGCCAGCAGCATAGACGGAGATTCACCCCTCCACTTT

d_call: NA
v_call: TRBV6-6
cdr3_length: 16
clone_size: NA
j_call: TRBJ1-2
cdr3_aa: CASSRDTVQNSYGYTF
cdr3_nt: TGTGCCAGCAGTCGGGACACAGTACAAAACTCGTATGGCTACACCTTC

d_call: TRBD2
v_call: TRBV9
cdr3_length: 17
clone_size: few
j_call: TRBJ2-5
cdr3_aa: CASSAKPLAGVSETQYF
cdr3_nt: TGTGCCAGCAGCGCGAAGCCTCTAGCGGGAGTTAGCGAGACCCAGTACTTC

d_call: NA
v_call: TRBV5-6
cdr3_length: 17
clone_size: once
j_call: TRBJ2-3
cdr3_aa: CASSPQVLALIRDTQYF
cdr3_nt: TGTGCCAGCAGCCCCCAAGTACTAGCACTAATCAGGGATACGCAGTATTTT

d_call: TRBD1
v_call: TRBV7-9
cdr3_length: 13
clone_size: NA
j_call: TRBJ2-2
cdr3_aa: CSSSWDRTGELFF
cdr3_nt: TGTTCCAGCAGCTGGGACAGGACCGGGGAGCTGTTTTTT

d_call: NA
v_call: TRBV12-5
cdr3_length: 14
clone_size: NA
j_call: TRBJ1-4
cdr3_aa: CASGPQGGNEKLFF
cdr3_nt: TGTGCTAGTGGTCCACAGGGTGGTAATGAAAAACTGTTTTTT

d_call: TRBD2
v_call: TRBV25-1
cdr3_length: 17
clone_size: NA
j_call: TRBJ2-1
cdr3_aa: CASSPSGGGTQYNEQFF
cdr3_nt: TGTGCCAGCAGCCCCAGCGGGGGCGGGACCCAGTACAATGAGCAGTTCTTC

d_call: TRBD1
v_call: TRBV7-8
cdr3_length: 14
clone_size: NA
j_call: TRBJ2-7
cdr3_aa: CASSLADRAYEQYF
cdr3_nt: TGTGCCAGCAGCTTAGCCGACAGGGCCTACGAGCAGTACTTC

d_call: NA
v_call: TRBV5-6
cdr3_length: 14
clone_size: NA
j_call: TRBJ2-7
cdr3_aa: CASSLPGRSYEQYF
cdr3_nt: TGTGCCAGCAGCTTGCCAGGCAGGTCCTACGAGCAGTACTTC

d_call: NA
v_call: TRBV27
cdr3_length: 14
clone_size: NA
j_call: TRBJ2-7
cdr3_aa: CASRDLGHFYEQYF
cdr3_nt: TGTGCCAGCAGGGATTTGGGACATTTCTACGAGCAGTACTTC